The rows below give T cell receptor beta chains drawn from one sample of a study of blood T cell repertoires in COVID-19. Only in-frame clones appear in the TCRdb table, and some are missing; sequencing was by immunoSEQ multiplex PCR. The data contain roughly 420,000 clones, approximately 88% of them singletons. Sequenced sample: PBMCs or T cells enriched from blood (not recorded which). All receptors come from a woman aged 25 to 45 with acute COVID-19. Both conserved end residues are part of each CDR3. A D gene is named only where the DNA matches it firmly. A row's size may be missing; if present it is once, few, many or a size class.

clone_size d_call j_call v_call cdr3_aa cdr3_nt
NA TRBD1 TRBJ2-2 TRBV6-5 CASSYTQGATGELFF TGTGCCAGCAGTTATACGCAGGGGGCGACCGGGGAGCTGTTTTTT
NA TRBD2 TRBJ2-3 TRBV24-1 CATSDSGGTDTQYF TGTGCCACCAGTGATAGCGGGGGTACAGATACGCAGTATTTT
NA TRBD1 TRBJ2-7 TRBV29-1 CSVEDQTGGDYEQYF TGCAGCGTTGAAGATCAGACAGGGGGTGATTACGAGCAGTACTTC
once TRBD2 TRBJ2-2 TRBV30 CAWSPSGTGELFF TGTGCCTGGAGCCCTAGCGGCACCGGGGAGCTGTTTTTT
NA NA TRBJ1-1 TRBV7-2 CASSPIAGVATEAFF TGTGCCAGCAGCCCTATCGCCGGGGTGGCCACTGAAGCTTTCTTT
few NA TRBJ1-1 TRBV5-4 CASSPRRSSNTEAFF TGTGCCAGCAGCCCCAGGAGGTCCTCTAACACTGAAGCTTTCTTT
NA NA TRBJ1-1 TRBV3-1/TRBV3-2 CASSQGPGIEAFF TGTGCCAGCAGCCAAGGACCGGGGATTGAAGCTTTCTTT
NA NA TRBJ1-4 TRBV7-9 CASSLRGNNEKLFF TGTGCCAGCAGCTTAAGGGGGAATAATGAAAAACTGTTTTTT
NA TRBD1 TRBJ1-4 TRBV7-9 CASSVYRGEKLFF TGTGCCAGCAGCGTTTACAGGGGGGAAAAACTGTTTTTT
NA TRBD1 TRBJ1-3 TRBV30 CAWSVKQGLDTIYF TGTGCCTGGAGTGTAAAACAGGGGTTAGACACCATATATTTT
NA NA TRBJ2-2 TRBV7-9 CASSSRQAGELFF TGTGCCAGCAGCTCTCGACAGGCCGGGGAGCTGTTTTTT
NA TRBD1 TRBJ2-7 TRBV7-9 CASSLDTRVGTAFYEQYF TGTGCCAGCAGCTTAGATACAAGAGTGGGGACAGCGTTCTACGAGCAGTACTTC
NA TRBD1 TRBJ2-7 TRBV27 CASSFNGQGAPYEQYF TGTGCCAGCAGTTTTAACGGACAGGGGGCCCCCTACGAGCAGTACTTC
NA NA TRBJ1-5 TRBV2 CASRNNAGIRNQPQHF TGTGCCAGCCGGAATAACGCAGGGATTCGCAATCAGCCCCAGCATTTT
once NA TRBJ1-2 TRBV14 CASSPIVPGGYTF TGTGCCAGCAGCCCCATTGTCCCGGGAGGCTACACCTTC
NA NA TRBJ1-2 TRBV9 CASSASGIFGYTF TGTGCCAGCAGCGCCTCGGGAATTTTTGGCTACACCTTC
NA NA TRBJ1-4 TRBV5-1 CASRSNGNEKLFF TGCGCCAGCAGGTCCAACGGGAATGAAAAACTGTTTTTT
NA TRBD2 TRBJ2-3 TRBV7-3 CASSLSGGLTDTQYF TGTGCCAGCAGCCTCAGCGGGGGCCTCACAGATACGCAGTATTTT
NA TRBD1 TRBJ1-2 TRBV5-4 CASSEGTGTGYTF TGTGCCAGCAGCGAAGGGACAGGGACTGGCTACACCTTC
NA TRBD1 TRBJ2-7 TRBV12-3/TRBV12-4 CASSLIGGRQYF TGTGCCAGCAGTTTAATAGGGGGCCGGCAGTACTTC
NA NA TRBJ2-7 TRBV9 CASSVQEGASYEQYF TGTGCCAGCAGCGTTCAGGAGGGCGCCTCCTACGAGCAGTACTTC
NA NA TRBJ1-2 TRBV6-5 CASSSGEQGYGYTF TGTGCCAGCAGTTCCGGGGAGCAGGGGTATGGCTACACCTTC
NA TRBD1 TRBJ1-2 TRBV9 CASSVSGGFYGYTF TGTGCCAGCAGCGTGTCAGGGGGGTTCTATGGCTACACCTTC
few TRBD1 TRBJ1-6 TRBV6-4 CASSPTGGGNSPLHF TGTGCCAGCAGCCCGACAGGGGGTGGCAATTCACCCCTCCACTTT
NA NA TRBJ2-7 TRBV18 CASSPAGGLGEQYF TGTGCCAGCTCACCAGCCGGGGGGCTAGGCGAGCAGTACTTC
many TRBD1 TRBJ2-1 TRBV11-2 CASSPRQGFGEQFF TGTGCCAGCAGCCCGAGACAGGGGTTTGGTGAGCAGTTCTTC
NA TRBD1 TRBJ1-5 TRBV4-1 CASRKVDRYLPQHF TGCGCCAGCAGAAAAGTGGACAGGTACTTGCCCCAGCATTTT
NA NA TRBJ2-1 TRBV10-2 CASRAGTSGPYNEQFF TGCGCCAGCAGGGCGGGGACTTCCGGTCCCTACAATGAGCAGTTCTTC
NA TRBD2 TRBJ2-6 TRBV24-1 CATSSAGDHTGANVLTF TGTGCCACCAGTTCCGCGGGGGACCATACTGGGGCCAACGTCCTGACTTTC
NA NA TRBJ2-5 TRBV24-1 CATEEQETQYF TGTGCCACCGAGGAGCAGGAGACCCAGTACTTC
NA TRBD1 TRBJ1-1 TRBV11-2 CASSFGQGNTEAFF TGTGCCAGCAGCTTTGGACAGGGGAACACTGAAGCTTTCTTT
NA NA TRBJ1-1 TRBV4-1 CASSQANRDTEAFF TGCGCCAGCAGCCAGGCTAACAGGGACACTGAAGCTTTCTTT
few NA TRBJ1-1 TRBV7-2 CASSLAAMNTEAFF TGTGCCAGCAGCTTAGCAGCTATGAACACTGAAGCTTTCTTT
NA TRBD1 TRBJ1-6 TRBV5-3 CARSRGQVRSPLHF TGTGCCAGAAGCAGAGGACAGGTCCGTTCACCCCTCCACTTT
few TRBD2 TRBJ2-1 TRBV4-1 CASSDQASGGANEQFF TGCGCCAGCAGCGATCAGGCTAGCGGGGGGGCTAATGAGCAGTTCTTC
NA NA TRBJ1-3 TRBV9 CASSGSSGNTIYF TGTGCCAGCAGCGGGAGCTCTGGAAACACCATATATTTT
NA NA TRBJ1-1 TRBV5-1 CASTPHTVGNTEAFF TGCGCCAGCACTCCTCATACAGTGGGGAACACTGAAGCTTTCTTT
NA NA TRBJ1-5 TRBV9 CASSAQGSANQPQHF TGTGCCAGCAGCGCACAGGGATCCGCCAATCAGCCCCAGCATTTT
NA NA TRBJ1-3 TRBV5-1 CASSLGGSSGNTIYF TGCGCCAGCAGCCTCGGAGGGAGCTCTGGAAACACCATATATTTT
NA NA TRBJ2-7 TRBV4-1 CASSRNIGQSYEQYF TGCGCCAGCAGCCGCAATATAGGACAGTCCTACGAGCAGTACTTC
NA NA TRBJ1-5 TRBV4-2 CASSLGAAGNQPQHF TGTGCCAGCAGCCTAGGGGCAGCCGGCAATCAGCCCCAGCATTTT
NA NA TRBJ1-2 TRBV10-3 CAISQAGANYGYTF TGTGCCATCAGCCAAGCGGGGGCTAACTATGGCTACACCTTC
NA NA TRBJ2-1 TRBV12-3/TRBV12-4 CASSFIYNEQFF TGTGCCAGCAGTTTCATCTACAATGAGCAGTTCTTC
NA TRBD1 TRBJ2-3 TRBV18 CASSPPLRGLADTQYF TGTGCCAGCTCACCACCTCTCAGGGGGCTCGCAGATACGCAGTATTTT
NA NA TRBJ1-2 TRBV19 CASSPQGTAGYTF TGTGCCAGTAGCCCCCAGGGTACGGCTGGCTACACCTTC
NA TRBD1 TRBJ2-5 TRBV9 CASRGQGKWETQYF TGTGCCAGCCGCGGACAGGGGAAGTGGGAGACCCAGTACTTC
NA NA TRBJ2-4 TRBV10-3 CAISEAGSAKNIQYF TGTGCCATCAGTGAGGCAGGGTCAGCCAAAAACATTCAGTACTTC
NA TRBD1 TRBJ1-1 TRBV13 CASCREGATEAFF TGTGCCAGTTGCCGGGAGGGGGCCACTGAAGCTTTCTTT
many TRBD1 TRBJ2-7 TRBV19 CASRISQGALYEQYF TGTGCCAGTAGGATAAGCCAGGGGGCCCTCTACGAGCAGTACTTC
NA NA TRBJ1-5 TRBV6-5 CASELVRNQPQHF TGTGCCAGCGAACTTGTAAGAAATCAGCCCCAGCATTTT
NA TRBD1 TRBJ1-2 TRBV4-1 CASSQLDRVLNGYTF TGCGCCAGCAGCCAACTGGACAGGGTTTTGAATGGCTACACCTTC
NA TRBD1 TRBJ2-2 TRBV5-6 CASSLWQGASNTGELFF TGTGCCAGCAGCTTGTGGCAGGGGGCGTCTAACACCGGGGAGCTGTTTTTT
NA TRBD1 TRBJ1-4 TRBV5-1 CASSLEDRNEKLFF TGCGCCAGCAGCTTGGAGGACAGGAATGAAAAACTGTTTTTT
NA NA TRBJ2-7 TRBV5-1 CASSRGAGLSHEQYF TGCGCCAGCAGCCGGGGGGCAGGGCTTTCCCACGAGCAGTACTTC
NA TRBD1 TRBJ1-6 TRBV7-2 CASSPMDRAANSPLHF TGTGCCAGCAGCCCGATGGACAGGGCGGCTAATTCACCCCTCCACTTT
NA TRBD1 TRBJ2-7 TRBV24-1 CATSSTGPTYEQYF TGTGCCACCAGTTCGACAGGGCCTACCTACGAGCAGTACTTC
NA NA TRBJ2-1 TRBV2 CASGQLTVAYNEQFF TGTGCCAGCGGGCAGTTAACTGTGGCCTACAATGAGCAGTTCTTC
NA NA TRBJ1-4 TRBV5-5 CASSLDGGLFF TGTGCCAGCAGCTTGGACGGAGGGCTGTTTTTT
NA NA TRBJ2-3 TRBV6-1 CASTEELFARFTDTQYF TGTGCCAGCACTGAAGAACTTTTTGCTCGCTTTACAGATACGCAGTATTTT
NA NA TRBJ2-3 TRBV15 CATSEGGGISTDTQYF TGTGCCACCAGCGAAGGAGGAGGGATCAGCACAGATACGCAGTATTTT